Listed here are 13 T cell receptor beta chains from one sample, sequenced in a study of response to subunit inactivated influenza vaccine (dated by TCRdb to 2017 to 2018). The library was generated by RT-PCR. The reads were generated on an Illumina HiSeq 2500. TCRdb reanalyzed the raw reads on its own, using fastp at Q25 for trimming and MiXCR for clone calling, and kept in-frame beta chains. Under each unique CDR3 protein, matching rows form one entry showing the most common genes and DNA. This sample has approximately 700,000 distinct CDR3 sequences in its table, and approximately 14% of those were observed once. The biggest ten clones account for 6.5% to 8.5% of the sample. Sequencing was performed on PBMCs from blood, taken 14 days before vaccination. The source of these receptors is a man aged 50 to 59 who received an inactivated influenza vaccine. Donor details come from another sample of the same person, matched by shared clones.

The chain is built from TRBV6-1 and TRBJ2-3; 9 bases match TRBD1. Trimming took 6 bases from V and 2 from J; bases not matched to a gene: 12. The CDR3 runs to 17 residues. From germline, CDR1 is MNHNS and CDR2 SASEGT. Here the CDR3 DNA reads TGTGCCAGCAGGATGGGGTACGGGACAGGGTACACAGATACGCAGTATTTT. Residues: CASRMGYGTGYTDTQYF.

To note about this clonotype: A much larger clone lies one base from this, so it may be a read error. The rearrangement uses TRBV12-3 or TRBV12-4 and TRBJ2-1; 8 bases are shared with TRBD2. The length of the CDR3 is 12 residues. The CDR3 loop reads CASSGLANEQLF. The CDR3 DNA sequence: TGTGCCAGCAGTGGACTAGCCAATGAGCAGCTCTTC.

The gene calls are TRBV6-4 and TRBJ2-3; 7 bases fit TRBD2. This CDR3 comprises 18 residues. After removal of 0 bases from V and 2 bases from J, the junction contained 11 bases not matched to a gene. Germline V gives CDR1 MRHNA, CDR2 SNTAGT. The CDR3 nucleotides read TGTGCCAGCAGTGACTCGTCGGGTCTAGCGGAGACCACAGATACGCAGTATTTT. Residues: CASSDSSGLAETTDTQYF.

This clonotype showed up many times. The J gene is TRBJ2-1, the V gene TRBV4-1; no reliable D call. The CDR3 is 15 residues long. The germline V gene has CDR1 MGHRA and CDR2 YSYEKL. V dropped 2 bases and J dropped 7 bases, with 15 bases sitting between them. CDR3: CASSQQVLGFNEQFF. The DNA for the CDR3 is TGCGCCAGCAGCCAACAGGTGCTGGGTTTTAATGAGCAGTTCTTC.

This clonotype was counted many times. This chain uses TRBV20-1 with TRBJ1-4; 10 nucleotides match TRBD1. Per the germline V gene, CDR1 is DFQATT and CDR2 is SNEGSKA (reference sequence). V was clipped by 6 bases and J by 7 bases; unmatched bases: 8. The CDR3 contains 14 residues. As DNA, the CDR3 is TGCAGTGCGTCTTCCGGGACAGGGGCTGAAAAACTGTTTTTT. Residues: CSASSGTGAEKLFF.

The genes are TRBV20-1 and TRBJ2-3; the match to TRBD2 covers 9 bases. With V trimmed by 5 bases and J by 2 bases, 8 bases remained unmatched. This CDR3 spans 15 amino acids. Germline V gene data show CDR1 as DFQATT and CDR2 as SNEGSKA (reference sequence). CDR3 nucleotide sequence: TGCAGTGCTGAAGGACTAGCGCTCATCACAGATACGCAGTATTTT. Its translation: CSAEGLALITDTQYF.

This chain joins TRBV4-2 and TRBJ2-2; D tentatively reads TRBD1 or TRBD2 (5 bases each). The length of the CDR3 is 17 residues. Trimming left V 0 bases short and J 0 bases short, with 11 bases between. The germline V gene has CDR1 LGHNA and CDR2 YNFKEQ. The CDR3 reads CASSQEGWGSNTGELFF. CDR3 DNA sequence: TGTGCCAGCAGCCAAGAAGGTTGGGGGTCGAACACCGGGGAGCTGTTTTTT.

This clonotype was seen a few times. The chain employs TRBV5-1 and TRBJ2-5; 8 nucleotides line up with TRBD2. V lost 3 bases and J lost 3; bases outside the gene matches: 4. This CDR3 is 14 amino acids long. Germline CDR1 SGHRS, CDR2 YFSETQ. The CDR3 region has the DNA TGCGCCAGCAGCTCGGGAGGGAGGGAAGAGACCCAGTACTTC. This translates into CASSSGGREETQYF.

This clonotype was counted between two and nine times. V and J are TRBV11-2 and TRBJ1-1; weak D call: TRBD1 (6 bases). The CDR3 has 15 residues. Trimming cost V 2 bases and J 3 bases, with 13 bases left between them. The V gene's germline CDR1 is SGHAT and CDR2 FQNNGV. The CDR3 nucleotides are TGTGCCAGCAGCTTAAGGGGGAAGGCGTACACTGAAGCTTTCTTT. It codes for CASSLRGKAYTEAFF.

J is TRBJ2-1 and V is TRBV28; 10 nucleotides align to TRBD2. V was clipped by 2 bases and J by 6 bases; unmatched bases: 4. Germline lookup yields CDR1 MDHEN and CDR2 SYDVKM. The CDR3 contains 15 residues. The CDR3 nucleotides read TGTGCCAGCAGTTTAACAGCGGGAGGGCCCAATGAGCAGTTCTTC. Translation: CASSLTAGGPNEQFF.

This clonotype was observed many times. The CDR3 is CASSHSGGTDTQYF. CDR3 bases: TGTGCCAGCAGCCATTCAGGGGGCACAGATACGCAGTATTTT. This chain joins TRBV16 and TRBJ2-3, with D maybe TRBD1 (6 bases). The CDR3 runs 14 residues. Trimming shortened V by 3 bases and J by 1 base, and 8 bases separated the two germline ends. CDR1 is KGHSY and CDR2 is FQNENV in the germline V gene.

This clonotype appeared a few times. The J gene is TRBJ1-5, the V gene TRBV20-1; no clear D gene. The CDR3 has 14 residues. Trimming shortened V by 3 bases and J by 0 bases, and 9 bases separated the two germline ends. Per the germline V gene, CDR1 is DFQATT and CDR2 is SNEGSKA (reference sequence). Here the CDR3 reads CSASSRNSNQPQHF. CDR3 bases: TGCAGTGCTAGTTCCAGAAATAGCAATCAGCCCCAGCATTTT.

The chain links TRBV7-9 to TRBJ2-7, with D perhaps given as TRBD1 or TRBD2 (5 bases each). The germline gives CDR1 SEHNR, CDR2 FQNEAQ (reference sequence). Trimming shortened V by 5 bases and J by 2 bases, and 16 bases separated the two germline ends. This CDR3 has 15 residues. The CDR3 region is CASSDRGVLAYEQYF. The CDR3 DNA follows: TGTGCCAGCAGCGATAGGGGAGTCCTGGCCTACGAGCAGTACTTC. Supplemented by reference TRBV7-9 and TRBJ2-7, the full variable domain reads DTGVSQNPRHKITKRGQNVTFRCDPISEHNRLYWYRQTLGQGPEFLTYFQNEAQLEKSRLLSDRFSAERPKGSFSTLEIQRTEQGDSAMYLCASSDRGVLAYEQYFGPGTRLTVT.